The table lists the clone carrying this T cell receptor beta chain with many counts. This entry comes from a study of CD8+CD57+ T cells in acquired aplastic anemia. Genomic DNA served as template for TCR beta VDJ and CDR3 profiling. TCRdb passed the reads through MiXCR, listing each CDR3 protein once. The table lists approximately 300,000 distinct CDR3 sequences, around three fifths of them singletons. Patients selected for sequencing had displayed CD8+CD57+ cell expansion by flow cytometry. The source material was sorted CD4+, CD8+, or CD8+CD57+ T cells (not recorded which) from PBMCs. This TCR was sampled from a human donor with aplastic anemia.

The DNA for the CDR3 is TGTGCCAGCAGTCCAAGACAGAATCAGCCCCAGCATTTT. Translated, it gives CASSPRQNQPQHF. V and J are TRBV6-2 or TRBV6-3 and TRBJ1-5; the D gene is possibly TRBD1 (5 bases). Deletions cut 5 bases from V and 4 bases from J, with 9 bases between. Germline CDR1 is MNHEY and CDR2 is SVGEGT. The CDR3 sequence is 13 residues long.